The sequence of this TCR beta chain was determined in a study of CD8 T cells in ankylosing spondylitis. Broader study findings: About 8 highly homologous variants made up a TCR beta motif, and this motif appeared characteristic of ankylosing spondylitis blood.

Per germline, CDR1 ENHRY and CDR2 SYGVKD. This CDR3 is 16 amino acids long. Trimming removed 3 bases at V and 2 bases at J, with 14 bases between. One entry per CDR3 protein, called by TCRdb with MiXCR from the 5' RACE reads. The top ten clones hold about 6.8% of a sample with about 540,000 distinct CDR3 sequences, over 9.5% of them seen once. This clonotype was detected a few times. Its antigen is as yet unknown. The chain is built from TRBV10-3 and TRBJ1-3; perhaps TRBD1 as D (6 bases). The specimen sequenced was blood, either unsorted or a sorted T cell fraction (not recorded which). This TCR was sampled from a male donor with ankylosing spondylitis. The CDR3 bases are TGTGCCATCAGTGACGGGAAACAGGGCGCTGGAAACACCATATATTTT. Translating it yields CAISDGKQGAGNTIYF.